The clone carrying this T cell receptor beta chain was seen more than once but under ten times. The antigen is unknown. TCRdb passed the 5' RACE reads through MiXCR, listing each CDR3 protein once. This sample carries about 320,000 distinct CDR3 sequences, 14% of them seen once, and the ten largest clones take 21%. The sample belongs to a study of T-cell memory formation after mild COVID-19. Per germline, CDR1 ENHRY and CDR2 SYGVKD. Trimming pared 5 bases from V and 0 bases from J, leaving 13 bases between. The CDR3 contains 15 residues. Overall study results and limits: Pre-infection memory held some responding clones, suggesting pre-existing cross-reactive T cells responded.

This receptor was obtained from a man younger than 35 who had mild COVID-19 (a few samples of this study predate the infection). Cell type and time point are not known. Input material: PBMCs or a T cell subset sorted from them (not recorded which). The rearrangement links TRBV10-3 to TRBJ1-1, with D perhaps matching TRBD1 (6 bases). CDR3 region: CAISTTGYMNTEAFF. Here the CDR3 DNA reads TGTGCCATCAGTACCACAGGGTACATGAACACTGAAGCTTTCTTT.